Reported below is one T cell receptor (beta chain). This CDR3 region has 13 residues. The germline V gene encodes CDR1 SQVTM and CDR2 ANQGSEA. J gave up 2 bases and V 7 bases, and 5 bases lay outside the gene matches. This entry comes from a study of blood T cell repertoires in COVID-19. Libraries were prepared by immunoSEQ multiplex PCR; TCRdb keeps only in-frame clonotypes and omits some of them. In the table there are roughly 450,000 clones, roughly 91% of which are singletons. The TCR originated in a man younger than 35 who had recovered from COVID-19. Sequencing used PBMCs or T cells enriched from blood (not recorded which). The chain joins TRBV29-1 to TRBJ2-7; 10 bases fit TRBD2. The CDR3 DNA reads as TGCAGCGGAAAGCGGGAGGGGGCCTACGAGCAGTACTTC. Its protein is CSGKREGAYEQYF.